Listed below are T cell receptor beta chains from one sample, sequenced in a study of radiation and T cells in renal cell carcinoma. Only in-frame clones appear in the TCRdb table, and some are missing; sequencing was by immunoSEQ multiplex PCR. The sample yields around 130,000 clones, roughly 91% seen once. This material consisted of blood, taken from a patient whose treatment included radiotherapy and nephrectomy. The receptors derive from a woman aged 65 to 85 with renal cell carcinoma. CDR3s include the opening cysteine and the closing phenylalanine or tryptophan. D genes are given only for firm matches. Some rows have no size entry. The others give once, few or many, or a class for an expanded clone.

CDR3 DNA | CDR3 protein | clone size | V gene | D gene | J gene
TGTGCCTGGAATAAACTGCACACAGATACGCAGTATTTT | CAWNKLHTDTQYF | NA | TRBV30 | NA | TRBJ2-3
TGTGCCAGCAGCCCGGGGACAGTGAACACCGGGGAGCTGTTTTTT | CASSPGTVNTGELFF | NA | TRBV11-2 | TRBD1 | TRBJ2-2
TGTGCCAGCAGCTCCGGGACGGACGCCGGGGAGCTGTTTTTT | CASSSGTDAGELFF | NA | TRBV11-3 | NA | TRBJ2-2
TGTGCCAGCAGTTTGGGCACAGCAGGCTACACCTTC | CASSLGTAGYTF | NA | TRBV28 | NA | TRBJ1-2
TGCGCCAGCAGCCCGGACAGGACTTATGGCTACACCTTC | CASSPDRTYGYTF | NA | TRBV5-1 | TRBD1 | TRBJ1-2
TGTGCCAGCAGTGAAGCGCCGGGGGATACGCAGTATTTT | CASSEAPGDTQYF | NA | TRBV6-1 | NA | TRBJ2-3
TGTGCCAGCAGCTTACGAGCGGGGGGCTCCTACGAGCAGTACTTC | CASSLRAGGSYEQYF | NA | TRBV7-3 | TRBD2 | TRBJ2-7
TGTGCCAGCAGTTCCAGGACAGCTGTCTATGGCTACACCTTC | CASSSRTAVYGYTF | NA | TRBV6-5 | NA | TRBJ1-2
TGTGCCAGCCGGGGAGACCTTGGTGGGGGCAATCAGCCCCAGCATTTT | CASRGDLGGGNQPQHF | once | TRBV18 | NA | TRBJ1-5
TGTGCCAGCAGTTTTTTATCCCAAGAGACCCAGTACTTC | CASSFLSQETQYF | NA | TRBV28 | NA | TRBJ2-5
TGTGCCAGCAGCTTGGCGTTTTTCGGGTTGGTGCAAGAGACCCAGTACTTC | CASSLAFFGLVQETQYF | once | TRBV5-6 | NA | TRBJ2-5
TGTGCCAGCTCACTACCACTCGGAGAGCAGTTCTTC | CASSLPLGEQFF | NA | TRBV18 | NA | TRBJ2-1
TGCAGCGTTGAAGCGCAGGGGGCTCTTGGCTACACCTTC | CSVEAQGALGYTF | NA | TRBV29-1 | TRBD1 | TRBJ1-2
TGTGCCAGCAGTTATTTGAACACTGAAGCTTTCTTT | CASSYLNTEAFF | few | TRBV28 | NA | TRBJ1-1
TGTGCCAGCAGTGGGGGACAGCACTTCCTTAGCAATCAGCCCCAGCATTTT | CASSGGQHFLSNQPQHF | NA | TRBV6-1 | TRBD1 | TRBJ1-5
TGCGCCAGCAGCTTGGCGGGACAGCCGAATCAGCCCCAGCATTTT | CASSLAGQPNQPQHF | few | TRBV5-1 | TRBD1 | TRBJ1-5
TGTGCCAGCAGCTTAGCAGCGGGGGTAGCCAAAAACATTCAGTACTTC | CASSLAAGVAKNIQYF | NA | TRBV11-3 | TRBD2 | TRBJ2-4
TGTGCCAGCACGCTCCACGAGACCTACAATGAGCAGTTCTTC | CASTLHETYNEQFF | NA | TRBV7-8 | NA | TRBJ2-1
TGTGCCAGCGGATCCACAGATACGCAGTATTTT | CASGSTDTQYF | few | TRBV7-9 | NA | TRBJ2-3
TGTGCCAGCAGTACAGGGAATGGCTATGGCTACACCTTC | CASSTGNGYGYTF | NA | TRBV6-1 | NA | TRBJ1-2
TGTGCCAGCTCACCACGGACAGGGGTAAACACTGAAGCTTTCTTT | CASSPRTGVNTEAFF | once | TRBV18 | TRBD1 | TRBJ1-1
TGTGCCAGCAGCTCGGGGAGGGTGAGCACAGATACGCAGTATTTT | CASSSGRVSTDTQYF | NA | TRBV11-1 | TRBD2 | TRBJ2-3
TGTGCCAGCAGCCCCCGAGTGCAGGGGCACGAGCAGTACTTC | CASSPRVQGHEQYF | NA | TRBV9 | NA | TRBJ2-7
TGTGCCTGGAGTGTGACAGGCGGCGCGAACACCGGGGAGCTGTTTTTT | CAWSVTGGANTGELFF | once | TRBV30 | NA | TRBJ2-2
TGTGCCAGCTCACCAGGTAGGGGTGGCAATCAGCCCCAGCATTTT | CASSPGRGGNQPQHF | once | TRBV18 | NA | TRBJ1-5
TGTGCCAGCAGCGTAGGACAGTGGAGCTCCTACGAGCAGTACTTC | CASSVGQWSSYEQYF | NA | TRBV9 | NA | TRBJ2-7
TGTGCCACCAGCAGAGATGGCGGGACTATGAACACCGGGGAGCTGTTTTTT | CATSRDGGTMNTGELFF | NA | TRBV15 | TRBD2 | TRBJ2-2
TGTGCCACCAGCAGAGGGAAGGCAGAGGTGGTGTACTTC | CATSRGKAEVVYF | NA | TRBV15 | NA | TRBJ2-5
TGTGCCAGCAGTTTGCGGGGGACAAGCACAGATACGCAGTATTTT | CASSLRGTSTDTQYF | NA | TRBV2 | NA | TRBJ2-3
TGTGCCATCAGTCCGGGAAACTACGAGCAGTACTTC | CAISPGNYEQYF | NA | TRBV10-3 | NA | TRBJ2-7
TGCGCCAGCAGCCCCAAGGGGGACCGCTACGAGCAGTACTTC | CASSPKGDRYEQYF | NA | TRBV5-1 | NA | TRBJ2-7
TGTGCCATCAGTGGGGATAGGGGAGGGACTGAAGCTTTCTTT | CAISGDRGGTEAFF | NA | TRBV10-3 | NA | TRBJ1-1
TGCGCCAGCAGCTTGGTTGCAGGATCTGAAAAACTGTTTTTT | CASSLVAGSEKLFF | NA | TRBV5-1 | NA | TRBJ1-4
TGTGCCAGCAGGCAGGGGTCGTCGGCTAGAGATACGCAGTATTTT | CASRQGSSARDTQYF | NA | TRBV6-5 | NA | TRBJ2-3
TGTGCCAGCAGCGTAGACTCAAAAGAGGTGGATCGGGAATTT | CASSVDSKEVDREF | NA | TRBV9 | NA | TRBJ1-1
TGTGCCAGCAGCGTAGGACAGGGGGCAAGGCAGCCCCAGCATTTT | CASSVGQGARQPQHF | NA | TRBV7-6 | TRBD1 | TRBJ1-5
TGTGCCAGTAAGATTACGGGGACAGGGAATCAGCCCCAGCATTTT | CASKITGTGNQPQHF | NA | TRBV19 | TRBD1 | TRBJ1-5
TGTGCCAGCAGCTTAGCGGACAGGGTAGATACGCAGTATTTT | CASSLADRVDTQYF | NA | TRBV7-2 | TRBD1 | TRBJ2-3
TGTGCCAGCAGCTTAGAACAGGGGAACACTGAAGCTTTCTTT | CASSLEQGNTEAFF | NA | TRBV7-9 | NA | TRBJ1-1
TGTGCCAGCAGTGTAGAGCCCCAGCATTTT | CASSVEPQHF | NA | TRBV28 | NA | TRBJ1-5
TGCAGCGTGAAGACAGGACACTCTGGGGCCAACGTCCTGACTTTC | CSVKTGHSGANVLTF | NA | TRBV29-1 | NA | TRBJ2-6
TGTGCCAGCAGCCTACCCAGTGGGAGCTCCTACAATGAGCAGTTCTTC | CASSLPSGSSYNEQFF | NA | TRBV13 | NA | TRBJ2-1
TGTGCCAGCAGCAAAGATTCCTACACTGAAGCTTTCTTT | CASSKDSYTEAFF | NA | TRBV21-1 | NA | TRBJ1-1
TGTGCCAGCAGCGACAGGGAATATCAGCCCCAGCATTTT | CASSDREYQPQHF | NA | TRBV7-8 | TRBD1 | TRBJ1-5
TGTGCCAGCAGTTATCCAGGATCCTACGAGCAGTACTTC | CASSYPGSYEQYF | NA | TRBV28 | NA | TRBJ2-7
TGTGCCAGCAGTCCACAGGGGACCCTCTCCTACGAGCAGTACTTC | CASSPQGTLSYEQYF | NA | TRBV7-2 | TRBD1 | TRBJ2-7
TGTGCCAGTATGCAGCGGGGGTTGGATACGCAGTATTTT | CASMQRGLDTQYF | NA | TRBV19 | TRBD2 | TRBJ2-3
TGTGCCAGCAGCCTGAGCGGGGTGGAAGATACGCAGTATTTT | CASSLSGVEDTQYF | NA | TRBV6-5 | TRBD2 | TRBJ2-3
TGTGCCAGCAGCCAAGCGACAGGGGGCGCCTATGGCTACACCTTC | CASSQATGGAYGYTF | NA | TRBV7-9 | TRBD1 | TRBJ1-2
TGTGCCAGCCGCCCTTTAGCGGGGGGGGCCCCCGGGGAGCTGTTTTTT | CASRPLAGGAPGELFF | NA | TRBV7-8 | TRBD2 | TRBJ2-2
TGTGCCAGCAGCTTGGCCGGTTCCTATAATTCACCCCTCCACTTT | CASSLAGSYNSPLHF | NA | TRBV5-5 | NA | TRBJ1-6
TGCGCCAGCAGCTTGCCTCGGACAGCAACTAATGAAAAACTGTTTTTT | CASSLPRTATNEKLFF | NA | TRBV5-1 | NA | TRBJ1-4
TGTGCCAGCAGTGCCCGACCGACAGGGTCTGGCTACACCTTC | CASSARPTGSGYTF | NA | TRBV6-4 | TRBD1 | TRBJ1-2
TGTGCCAGCAGCCCTAGCGGGGCCACTTTCACAGATACGCAGTATTTT | CASSPSGATFTDTQYF | NA | TRBV2 | TRBD2 | TRBJ2-3